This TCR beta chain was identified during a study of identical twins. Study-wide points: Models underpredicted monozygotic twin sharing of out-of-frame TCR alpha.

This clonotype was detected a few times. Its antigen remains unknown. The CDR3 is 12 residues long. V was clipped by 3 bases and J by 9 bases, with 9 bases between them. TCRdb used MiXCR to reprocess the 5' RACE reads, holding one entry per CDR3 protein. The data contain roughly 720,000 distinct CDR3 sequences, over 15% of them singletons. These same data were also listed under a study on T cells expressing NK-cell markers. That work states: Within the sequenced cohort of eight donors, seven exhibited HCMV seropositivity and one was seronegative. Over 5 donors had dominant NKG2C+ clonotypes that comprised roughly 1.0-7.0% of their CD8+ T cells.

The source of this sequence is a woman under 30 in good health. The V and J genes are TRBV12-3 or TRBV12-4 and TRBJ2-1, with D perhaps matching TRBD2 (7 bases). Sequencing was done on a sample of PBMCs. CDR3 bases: TGTGCCAGCAGTTTTCGGGGGGCTGAGCAGTTCTTC. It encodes CASSFRGAEQFF.